Shown below are 27 T cell receptor beta chains from a single sample sequenced in a study of T cell responses to AZD1222 COVID-19 vaccine. Profiled with immunoSEQ multiplex PCR; TCRdb holds only in-frame clones, not every one. The sample yields 77,000 or so clones, more than 70% seen once. The sequenced sample was peripheral blood, obtained on day 0 of AZD1222 vaccination. The receptors were sampled from an adult in good health.

This clone was picked up one time. The rearrangement joins TRBV7-3 to TRBJ1-1; no clear D. Trimming stripped 5 bases from V and 0 bases from J, with 19 bases between. CDR1 and CDR2 (germline): SGHTA, FQGTGA. The CDR3 has 17 residues. CDR3 sequence (DNA): TGTGCCAGCAGCCCCCAGACAAGGGATTGGGTGAACACTGAAGCTTTCTTT. Its protein is CASSPQTRDWVNTEAFF.

The chain carries TRBV27 and TRBJ2-6, with TRBD1 identical over 8 bases. This CDR3 spans 15 amino acids. Germline V gene lookup returns CDR1 MNHEY and CDR2 SMNVEV (reference sequence). J gave up 2 bases and V 5 bases, and 2 bases lay outside the gene matches. CDR3 protein: CASSRTGTGANVLTF. The CDR3 bases are TGTGCCAGCAGTAGGACAGGGACTGGGGCCAACGTCCTGACTTTC.

As DNA, the CDR3 is TGTGCCAGCTCACCACAGGCTAACACTGAAGCTTTCTTT. Protein product: CASSPQANTEAFF. This chain links TRBV18 with TRBJ1-1, with D unclear. V was cut by 1 base and J by 2 bases, with 5 bases left in between. The CDR3 runs to 13 residues. The germline gives CDR1 KGHSH, CDR2 LQKENI.

The chain combines TRBV5-6 with TRBJ1-3; D is undetermined. Between the trimmed V and J ends, which lost 1 base and 5 bases, there was a span of 13 bases. This CDR3 contains 15 residues. Germline assignment: CDR1 SGHDT and CDR2 YYEEEE. CDR3 bases: TGTGCCAGCAGCTTGATGGGGTCTCGTAGAAACACCATATATTTT. Translated: CASSLMGSRRNTIYF.

This clone was observed a handful of times. The chain joins TRBV19 to TRBJ2-7, with D perhaps matching TRBD1 (5 bases). Between the trimmed V and J ends, which lost 3 bases and 2 bases, there was a span of 14 bases. Per the germline V gene, CDR1 is LNHDA and CDR2 is SQIVND (reference sequence). The CDR3 loop spans 15 amino acids. CDR3 sequence reads: CASSIGHQKPYEQYF. The CDR3 bases are TGTGCCAGTAGTATCGGACACCAAAAACCCTACGAGCAGTACTTC. The full variable domain, its missing parts supplied by reference TRBV19 and TRBJ2-7, is DGGITQSPKYLFRKEGQNVTLSCEQNLNHDAMYWYRQDPGQGLRLIYYSQIVNDFQKGDIAEGYSVSREKKESFPLTVTSAQKNPTAFYLCASSIGHQKPYEQYFGPGTRLTVT.

The V and J genes are TRBV3-1 (or the pseudogene TRBV3-2) and TRBJ2-7; 11 bases are a match to TRBD1. This CDR3 is 13 amino acids long. CDR1 is LGHDT, CDR2 YNNKEL, per germline (reference sequence). V dropped 6 bases and J dropped 6; count of bases not matched to a gene: 4. In DNA, the CDR3 is TGTGCCAGCAGTTGGACAGGGGGCGGCGAGCAGTACTTC. This encodes CASSWTGGGEQYF.

J is TRBJ1-1 and V is TRBV7-2; D ambiguous. Germline values: CDR1 SGHTA, CDR2 FQGNSA. Trimming took 1 base from V and 2 from J, leaving 8 bases between them. This CDR3 has 14 residues. The CDR3 spells CASSLGRFNTEAFF. CDR3 DNA sequence: TGTGCCAGCAGCTTAGGAAGGTTCAACACTGAAGCTTTCTTT.

The chain has TRBV27 and TRBJ2-7; D remains unclear. The CDR3 is 16 amino acids. Germline assignment: CDR1 MNHEY and CDR2 SMNVEV (reference sequence). Between the trimmed V and J ends, which lost 4 bases and 2 bases, there was a span of 18 bases. The CDR3 DNA reads TGTGCCAGCAGTTCGACGTCCTCCCCCCCTACCTACGAGCAGTACTTC. This sequence encodes CASSSTSSPPTYEQYF.

V is TRBV5-1 and J is TRBJ2-1; TRBD2 is a possible D gene (6 bases). Trimming removed 2 bases from V and 0 bases from J, with 9 bases in between. This CDR3 has 15 residues. CDR1 SGHRS and CDR2 YFSETQ come from the germline V gene. The CDR3 DNA reads TGCGCCAGCAGCTTTAGCGGTAGCTCCTACAATGAGCAGTTCTTC. This encodes CASSFSGSSYNEQFF.

This clone was counted only a few times. The V and J genes are TRBV2 and TRBJ2-1; 10 bases line up with TRBD2. The CDR3 runs 16 residues. Germline CDR1 and CDR2: SNHLY and FYNNEI. Trimming cost V 4 bases and J 7 bases; bases outside gene matches: 10. The CDR3 DNA follows: TGTGCCAGCAGTGCGCAGTCTAGCGGGAGTCTGAATGAGCAGTTCTTC. Translation: CASSAQSSGSLNEQFF. Supplemented by reference TRBV2 and TRBJ2-1, the full variable domain reads EPEVTQTPSHQVTQMGQEVILRCVPISNHLYFYWYRQILGQKVEFLVSFYNNEISEKSEIFDDQFSVERPDGSNFTLKIRSTKLEDSAMYFCASSAQSSGSLNEQFFGPGTRLTVL.

CDR3 sequence (DNA): TGTGCCAGCAATGACGGCTCCTACGAGCAGTACTTC. Residues: CASNDGSYEQYF. V and J are TRBV28 and TRBJ2-7; D not certain. The CDR3 spans 12 residues. The ends were cut back, 7 bases at V and 0 bases at J, with 7 bases in the middle. CDR1 is MDHEN, CDR2 SYDVKM, per germline.

The CDR3 sequence: CASSEEGFTPSWPQHF. The CDR3 bases are TGTGCCAGCAGTGAAGAGGGGTTCACACCCTCATGGCCCCAGCATTTT. V and J are TRBV2 and TRBJ1-5; D may be TRBD1 (5 bases). The V end lost 1 base, the J end lost 9 bases, and 19 bases lay between the germline ends. The CDR3 runs 16 residues. Germline CDR1 and CDR2: SNHLY and FYNNEI.

The CDR3 nucleotides are TGTGCCAGCTCACCCACCAGGACCCATGAGCAGTTCTTC. Its protein product is CASSPTRTHEQFF. V usage is TRBV18 and J usage is TRBJ2-1; D not certain. With 3 bases removed from V and 8 bases from J, the gap between germline ends came to 11 bases. CDR3 length equals 13 residues. In germline, CDR1 is KGHSH, CDR2 LQKENI.

This chain joins TRBV4-2 and TRBJ2-5, with D perhaps given as TRBD1 or TRBD2 (5 bases each). In germline, CDR1 is LGHNA, CDR2 YNFKEQ. Trimming pared 1 base from V and 3 bases from J, leaving 12 bases between. The CDR3 has 15 residues. The DNA for the CDR3 is TGTGCCAGCAGCCAAGGAACCGGGACCGAAGAGACCCAGTACTTC. Translating it yields CASSQGTGTEETQYF.

This clone was counted only a few times. CDR3 nucleotides: TGTGCCAGCAGCGGAGGGAAGCGGGGGACCACCGGGGAGCTGTTTTTT. Translating it yields CASSGGKRGTTGELFF. This chain joins TRBV9 and TRBJ2-2; TRBD2 matches at 8 bases. Per germline, CDR1 SGDLS and CDR2 YYNGEE. The CDR3 consists of 16 residues. Trimming took 3 bases from V and 4 from J; bases not matched to a gene: 8. The full variable domain, rest sourced from reference TRBV9 and TRBJ2-2, is DSGVTQTPKHLITATGQRVTLRCSPRSGDLSVYWYQQSLDQGLQFLIQYYNGEERAKGNILERFSAQQFPDLHSELNLSSLELGDSALYFCASSGGKRGTTGELFFGEGSRLTVL.

This clone was observed many times. The chain uses TRBV15 and TRBJ1-1; TRBD1 might be the D (6 bases). The CDR3 has 13 amino acids. The germline CDR1 and CDR2 sequences are LNHNV and YYDKDF (reference sequence). Trimming stripped 5 bases from V and 1 base from J, with 8 bases between. For the CDR3, the DNA is TGTGCCACCAGCTGGGGGGCGAACACTGAAGCTTTCTTT. Protein product: CATSWGANTEAFF.

This clone was detected once. The V and J genes are TRBV5-4 and TRBJ2-7, with a weak D call TRBD1 (5 bases). The CDR3 contains 15 residues. Trimming left V 1 base short and J 2 bases short, with 13 bases between. Germline CDR1 reads SGHNT; CDR2 reads YYREEE (reference sequence). The CDR3 loop reads CASSLSAGSTYEQYF. In DNA, the CDR3 is TGTGCCAGCAGCTTGAGTGCAGGGTCAACCTACGAGCAGTACTTC.

The chain joins TRBV3-1 (or the pseudogene TRBV3-2) to TRBJ1-1; 9 nucleotides line up with TRBD1. Per germline, CDR1 LGHDT and CDR2 YNNKEL (reference sequence). V dropped 3 bases and J dropped 5; count of bases not matched to a gene: 7. There are 15 residues in the CDR3. The CDR3 coding sequence is TGTGCCAGCAGCCACTCCGGGACAGGGAGAACTGAAGCTTTCTTT. Its protein is CASSHSGTGRTEAFF.

This chain links TRBV2 with TRBJ2-1; 8 bases are shared with TRBD1. CDR1 is SNHLY and CDR2 is FYNNEI in the germline V gene. J lost 2 bases, V lost 7 bases, and 4 bases had no gene match. The length of the CDR3 is 14 residues. The CDR3 DNA sequence: TGTGCCAGCAAGGACAGGGACACCTACAATGAGCAGTTCTTC. Its translation: CASKDRDTYNEQFF.

The J gene is TRBJ2-1, the V gene TRBV6-2 or TRBV6-3; D ambiguous. This CDR3 region has 14 residues. Trimming removed 0 bases from V and 10 bases from J, with 13 bases in between. CDR1 is MNHEY, CDR2 SVGEGT, per germline. CDR3 nucleotide sequence: TGTGCCAGCAGTTACTCGACCCTGACACGGGAGCAGTTCTTC. It specifies CASSYSTLTREQFF.

This clone was observed a few times. This rearrangement joins TRBV13 to TRBJ1-1; TRBD1 matches 8 bases. The CDR3 is 16 residues long. Germline trimming cut 3 bases from V and 10 bases from J; bases unmatched to any gene: 16. The germline V gene has CDR1 PRHDT and CDR2 FYEKMQ (reference sequence). Here the CDR3 reads CASSFVRSGDRSVAFF. CDR3 DNA: TGTGCCAGCAGCTTCGTTCGATCCGGGGACAGGAGCGTAGCTTTCTTT.

This sequence joins TRBV7-8 and TRBJ1-2; D is possibly TRBD1 (5 bases). Trimming took off 3 bases at V and 8 bases at J, with 22 bases between the two ends. The germline CDR1 and CDR2 sequences are SGHVS and FQNEAQ. The CDR3 totals 16 residues. CDR3 sequence: CASSFGRGRTSPGYTF. The CDR3 region has the DNA TGTGCCAGCAGCTTCGGGCGGGGCCGGACAAGCCCCGGCTACACCTTC. The full variable domain, its missing parts supplied by reference TRBV7-8 and TRBJ1-2, is GAGVSQSPRYKVAKRGQDVALRCDPISGHVSLFWYQQALGQGPEFLTYFQNEAQLDKSGLPSDRFFAERPEGSVSTLKIQRTQQEDSAVYLCASSFGRGRTSPGYTFGSGTRLTVV.

The chain couples TRBV6-5 to TRBJ2-4; TRBD2 might be the D (7 bases). The CDR3 is 14 residues long. V shed 7 bases and J shed 1 base, with 11 bases lying between them. In germline, CDR1 is MNHEY, CDR2 SVGAGI. CDR3 region: CASTEGGAKNIQYF. DNA for the CDR3: TGTGCCAGCACCGAGGGGGGGGCCAAAAACATTCAGTACTTC.

Here the CDR3 reads CASSILRTDTQYF. The CDR3, as DNA: TGTGCCAGTAGTATTCTCCGGACAGATACGCAGTATTTT. The chain employs TRBV19 and TRBJ2-3; no firm D call. From germline, CDR1 is LNHDA and CDR2 SQIVND (reference sequence). This CDR3 comprises 13 residues. The V and J ends lost 3 bases and 3 bases respectively, with 7 bases between them.

This chain links TRBV11-2 with TRBJ2-1; D may be TRBD1 (6 bases). V was trimmed by 2 bases and J by 6 bases, leaving 17 bases between them. Germline CDR1 reads SGHAT; CDR2 reads FQNNGV. The CDR3 is made up of 16 amino acids. DNA for the CDR3: TGTGCCAGCAGCTTATCGCCTCAGGGGCGACCCAATGAGCAGTTCTTC. Translating it yields CASSLSPQGRPNEQFF.

The gene calls are TRBV27 and TRBJ1-2; D unresolved. Deletions cut 0 bases from V and 4 bases from J, with 3 bases between. Germline CDR1 reads MNHEY; CDR2 reads SMNVEV (reference sequence). The CDR3 contains 12 residues. CDR3 sequence (DNA): TGTGCCAGCAGTTTATCGGGCTATGGCTACACCTTC. It translates to CASSLSGYGYTF.

This clone was seen a handful of times. This chain links TRBV28 with TRBJ2-3, with D uncertain. Trimming pared 4 bases from V and 2 bases from J, leaving 13 bases between. The germline V gene has CDR1 MDHEN and CDR2 SYDVKM. The CDR3 spans 15 residues. The CDR3 coding sequence is TGTGCCAGCAGTTCGCCGCCTAAGCTCACAGATACGCAGTATTTT. This codes for CASSSPPKLTDTQYF.